The next 21 T cell receptor beta chains were all read from a single sample in a study of blood T cell repertoires in COVID-19. TCRdb keeps only in-frame clones here, not all; method: immunoSEQ multiplex PCR. The table shows approximately 130,000 clones, with approximately 87% occurring only once. Sequencing was carried out using peripheral blood. The receptor source for this set is a man between 50 and 59 years old with acute or convalescent COVID-19.

This clone showed up just once. The V gene is TRBV5-4, the J gene TRBJ2-2; possible D gene TRBD2, 5 bases. The CDR3 covers 12 residues. The germline V and J ends were trimmed by 2 bases and 7 bases, with 6 bases remaining between them. In germline, CDR1 is SGHNT, CDR2 YYREEE (reference sequence). The CDR3 sequence is CASSFGIGELFF. The CDR3, as DNA: TGTGCCAGCAGCTTCGGGATCGGGGAGCTGTTTTTT.

In its sample, this clone was seen a few times. The CDR3 DNA follows: TGTGCCAGCAGCGCTAAAACGTCGTGGGGGGTAGCGGGAGAATCGGGAGAGCAGTACTTC. Protein sequence: CASSAKTSWGVAGESGEQYF. The gene calls are TRBV6-6 and TRBJ2-7, with TRBD2 identical over 9 bases. CDR1 is MNHNY and CDR2 is SVGAGI in the germline V gene (reference sequence). The CDR3 length is 20 residues. V lost 6 bases and J lost 7; bases outside the gene matches: 28.

V is TRBV11-2 and J is TRBJ2-1, with unresolved D. The CDR3 loop spans 12 amino acids. Per germline, CDR1 SGHAT and CDR2 FQNNGV. The ends were cut back, 3 bases at V and 7 bases at J, with 7 bases in the middle. CDR3 sequence reads: CASSFLGNEQFF. As DNA, the CDR3 is TGTGCCAGCAGCTTTCTAGGAAATGAGCAGTTCTTC.

This clone was picked up one time. V gene TRBV5-4 combines with J gene TRBJ2-6; 7 nucleotides agree with TRBD1. The junction had 3 bases not matched to a gene; V was cut back by 1 base and J by 2 bases. Germline V gives CDR1 SGHNT, CDR2 YYREEE (reference sequence). This CDR3 has 16 residues. The CDR3 here is CASSLKTGTGANVLTF. DNA for the CDR3: TGTGCCAGCAGCTTGAAGACAGGGACTGGGGCCAACGTCCTGACTTTC. Together with reference TRBV5-4 and TRBJ2-6, the CDR3 gives the full variable domain: ETGVTQSPTHLIKTRGQQVTLRCSSQSGHNTVSWYQQALGQGPQFIFQYYREEENGRGNFPPRFSGLQFPNYSSELNVNALELDDSALYLCASSLKTGTGANVLTFGAGSRLTVL.

The chain couples TRBV11-2 to TRBJ2-7, with 9 nucleotides matching TRBD2. Germline values: CDR1 SGHAT, CDR2 FQNNGV. Trimming at V came to 0 bases and at J to 3 bases, leaving 9 bases not matched to a gene. The CDR3 has 17 amino acids. As DNA, the CDR3 is TGTGCCAGCAGCTTAGATGTTGGGGGGACTAGCCTCTACGAGCAGTACTTC. Its translation: CASSLDVGGTSLYEQYF.

The rearrangement joins TRBV27 to TRBJ2-7; TRBD2 might be the D (6 bases). Germline lookup yields CDR1 MNHEY and CDR2 SMNVEV (reference sequence). The CDR3 extends over 14 amino acids. V was cut by 4 bases and J by 2 bases, with 12 bases left in between. The CDR3 sequence is CASSWAGLAYEQYF. The DNA of the CDR3 is TGTGCCAGCAGTTGGGCGGGATTGGCCTACGAGCAGTACTTC.

The V gene is TRBV19, the J gene TRBJ1-6, with a tentative D call TRBD1 (6 bases). This CDR3 has 18 residues. Germline V gene data show CDR1 as LNHDA and CDR2 as SQIVND (reference sequence). Trimming stripped 4 bases from V and 9 bases from J, with 25 bases between. CDR3 in amino acids: CASSTSGQSGPIGSPLHF. The CDR3 nucleotides read TGTGCCAGTAGTACGTCCGGACAGAGCGGTCCCATCGGTTCACCCCTCCACTTT.

The chain recombines TRBV6-5 with TRBJ2-1; D possibly corresponds to TRBD2 (6 bases). V was cut by 2 bases and J by 12 bases, with 11 bases left in between. The CDR3 is 12 amino acids. Germline CDR1 reads MNHEY; CDR2 reads SVGAGI. For the CDR3, the DNA is TGTGCCAGCAGTTACGGGGGGAGCGGGCAGTTCTTC. It translates to CASSYGGSGQFF.

V usage is TRBV11-2 and J usage is TRBJ1-1, with a possible D match to TRBD1 (5 bases). The germline V and J ends were trimmed by 5 bases and 6 bases, with 16 bases remaining between them. CDR3 length: 14 residues. Germline V gene lookup returns CDR1 SGHAT and CDR2 FQNNGV. The CDR3 DNA follows: TGTGCCAGCAGCCTCTTATCGGGGGGGGCTGAAGCTTTCTTT. Its translation is CASSLLSGGAEAFF.

This chain joins TRBV13 and TRBJ2-5; TRBD2 matches 10 bases. This CDR3 has 15 amino acids. V shed 3 bases, J shed 5 bases, and the junction held 6 bases outside the gene matches. Germline V gene lookup returns CDR1 PRHDT and CDR2 FYEKMQ (reference sequence). This CDR3 reads CASSLEREGRETQYF. The CDR3 region has the DNA TGTGCCAGCAGCTTGGAGCGGGAGGGGAGGGAGACCCAGTACTTC.

The V call is TRBV11-2, the J call TRBJ1-2; D not resolved. The CDR3 consists of 12 residues. Trimming shortened V by 1 base and J by 7 bases, and 7 bases separated the two germline ends. Germline-derived CDR1 and CDR2 are SGHAT and FQNNGV. The CDR3 protein is CASSLAGVGYTF. The CDR3 bases are TGTGCCAGCAGCTTAGCAGGTGTTGGCTACACCTTC.

The V call is TRBV4-2, the J call TRBJ2-7; a weak D match, TRBD1 (5 bases). The CDR3 spans 15 residues. V lost 4 bases and J 3 bases, leaving 16 bases between the germline ends. Germline-derived CDR1 and CDR2 are LGHNA and YNFKEQ. CDR3 residues: CASSLSLDSNYEQYF. In DNA, the CDR3 is TGTGCCAGCAGCCTCTCTCTCGACAGCAACTACGAGCAGTACTTC.

This chain connects TRBV19 to TRBJ1-1; D is undetermined. Per germline, CDR1 LNHDA and CDR2 SQIVND (reference sequence). This CDR3 is built from 12 residues. V was cut by 7 bases and J by 1 base, with 7 bases left in between. CDR3 sequence: CASIQKNTEAFF. The CDR3 DNA reads as TGTGCCAGTATACAGAAGAACACTGAAGCTTTCTTT.

The chain recombines TRBV7-8 with TRBJ2-2, with TRBD2 identical over 13 bases. This CDR3 is 15 amino acids long. Losses at the gene ends were 3 bases for V and 5 bases for J; bases not matched to a gene: 0. Germline V gene sequence: CDR1 SGHVS, CDR2 FQNEAQ. CDR3 in amino acids: CASSLGLAGTGELFF. CDR3 nucleotide sequence: TGTGCCAGCAGCTTGGGACTAGCGGGAACCGGGGAGCTGTTTTTT.

This chain links TRBV24-1 with TRBJ2-5, with D possibly matching TRBD1 (6 bases). Germline CDR1 KGHDR, CDR2 SFDVKD. V was clipped by 3 bases and J by 5 bases, with 15 bases between them. This CDR3 contains 15 residues. As DNA, the CDR3 is TGTGCCACCAGTGATAACCAGGGGTGGGGGGAGACCCAGTACTTC. It yields the protein CATSDNQGWGETQYF.

This chain links TRBV7-6 with TRBJ1-3, with D possibly TRBD1 on 5 matching bases. The CDR3 spans 16 residues. V shed 0 bases and J shed 2 bases, with 11 bases lying between them. CDR1 is SGHVS and CDR2 is FNYEAQ in the germline V gene. Written as DNA, the CDR3 is TGTGCCAGCAGCTTAGCAGGAGGGGAGGCTGGAAACACCATATATTTT. Translated, it gives CASSLAGGEAGNTIYF.

A single count supports this clone. The rearrangement uses TRBV3-1 (or the pseudogene TRBV3-2) and TRBJ1-6; a weak D match, TRBD1 (5 bases). Germline lookup yields CDR1 LGHDT and CDR2 YNNKEL (reference sequence). Trimming took 3 bases from V and 10 from J, leaving 13 bases between them. The CDR3 totals 14 residues. The CDR3 bases are TGTGCCAGCAGCCATCCTCCAGGGAAGTCACCCCTCCACTTT. The encoded protein is CASSHPPGKSPLHF.

This chain uses TRBV28 with TRBJ2-1, with D hard to call. Germline V gene data show CDR1 as MDHEN and CDR2 as SYDVKM. The ends were cut back, 4 bases at V and 0 bases at J, with 13 bases in the middle. The CDR3 totals 16 residues. In nucleotides, the CDR3 is TGTGCCAGCAGTTCTTTTGCTGGGCGCTCCTACAATGAGCAGTTCTTC. It translates to CASSSFAGRSYNEQFF. Variable domain in full (rest from reference TRBV28 and TRBJ2-1): DVKVTQSSRYLVKRTGEKVFLECVQDMDHENMFWYRQDPGLGLRLIYFSYDVKMKEKGDIPEGYSVSREKKERFSLILESASTNQTSMYLCASSSFAGRSYNEQFFGPGTRLTVL.

The chain combines TRBV19 with TRBJ2-1; 8 bases align to TRBD1. The length of the CDR3 is 15 residues. Germline V gene sequence: CDR1 LNHDA, CDR2 SQIVND (reference sequence). V lost 5 bases and J lost 6; bases outside the gene matches: 9. The CDR3 nucleotides read TGTGCCAGTAGTCCATGGACAGGGAAAGGCAATGAGCAGTTCTTC. Translation gives CASSPWTGKGNEQFF.

The chain joins TRBV12-3 or TRBV12-4 to TRBJ1-6, with a possible D match to TRBD1 (5 bases). Trimming cost V 6 bases and J 11 bases, with 14 bases left between them. The CDR3 loop spans 13 amino acids. The DNA of the CDR3 is TGTGCCAGCAGAGACAGCCCATTTACACCCCTCCACTTT. It codes for CASRDSPFTPLHF.

This chain uses TRBV6-6 with TRBJ1-2, with 8 bases that match TRBD1. Germline V lookup: CDR1 MNHNY, CDR2 SVGAGI (reference sequence). The CDR3 is 13 amino acids. V shed 6 bases and J 13 bases; nucleotides not matched to a gene: 13. CDR3 sequence (DNA): TGTGCCAGCAGGAATACAGGGGGGGCCCACCCCACCTTC. Amino acids: CASRNTGGAHPTF.